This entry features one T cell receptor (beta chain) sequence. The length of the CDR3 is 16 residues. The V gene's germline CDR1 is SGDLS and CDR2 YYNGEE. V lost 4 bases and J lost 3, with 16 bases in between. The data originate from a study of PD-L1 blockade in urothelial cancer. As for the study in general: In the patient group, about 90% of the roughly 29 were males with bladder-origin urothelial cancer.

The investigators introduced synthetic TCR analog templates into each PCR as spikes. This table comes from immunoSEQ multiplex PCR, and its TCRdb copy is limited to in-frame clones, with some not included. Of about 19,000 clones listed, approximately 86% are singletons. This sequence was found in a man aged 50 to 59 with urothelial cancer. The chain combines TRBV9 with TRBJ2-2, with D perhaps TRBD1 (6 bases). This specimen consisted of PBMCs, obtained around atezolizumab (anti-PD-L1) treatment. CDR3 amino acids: CASSLTPGVDTGELFF. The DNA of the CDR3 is TGTGCCAGCAGCCTTACCCCAGGGGTGGACACCGGGGAGCTGTTTTTT.